This T cell receptor beta chain derives from a study of T cell responses to AZD1222 COVID-19 vaccine. CDR1 and CDR2 from the germline V gene are MNHEY and SVGAGI. The CDR3 is 13 residues long. V was pared by 3 bases and J by 9 bases, with 12 bases between. Pooled together were second doses at about 4 or about 12 weeks. Assay used: immunoSEQ multiplex PCR; TCRdb lists only in-frame clones, some missing. The repertoire holds fewer than 130,000 clones, 94% seen once, with 2.9% in the top ten. The receptor was isolated from an adult who received the AZD1222 COVID-19 vaccine. The sequencing used peripheral blood, collected 28 days after the second AZD1222 dose. The chain is built from TRBV6-5 and TRBJ1-5; D is undetermined. CDR3 sequence (DNA): TGTGCCAGCAGTTATAGTTTAGGCCGGCCCCAGCATTTT. Its translation: CASSYSLGRPQHF.